The 29 T cell receptor beta chains given below trace back to one sample, sequenced in a study of cytomegalovirus exposure and HLA in healthy donors. The PCR used 60 Vbeta and 13 Jbeta primers. Data came from immunoSEQ multiplex PCR; TCRdb stores just in-frame clones and leaves some out. The repertoire has 110,000 or so clones, roughly four fifths of them found once; the top ten carry roughly 3%. Sequenced sample: PBMCs. The source is a woman between 40 and 50 years old in good health and CMV-seropositive.

The chain couples TRBV28 to TRBJ1-1; D might be TRBD1 (5 bases). Germline CDR1 and CDR2: MDHEN and SYDVKM. V was clipped by 2 bases and J by 1 base, with 8 bases between them. CDR3 length: 14 residues. The chain's CDR3 is CASSLVQGNTEAFF. The CDR3 nucleotides are TGTGCCAGCAGTTTAGTCCAGGGGAACACTGAAGCTTTCTTT.

The genes are TRBV4-3 and TRBJ1-5; no definite D call. In germline, CDR1 is LGHNA, CDR2 YSLEER. This CDR3 comprises 13 residues. V gave up 0 bases and J gave up 7 bases, with 7 bases separating them. CDR3 sequence reads: CASSQDGGQPQHF. CDR3 bases: TGCGCCAGCAGCCAAGATGGCGGGCAGCCCCAGCATTTT.

This chain's CDR3 is CASSNGGNSYEQYF. CDR3 bases: TGTGCCAGCAGCAACGGGGGGAACTCCTACGAGCAGTACTTC. The rearrangement links TRBV6-5 to TRBJ2-7, with TRBD2 matching 7 bases. V shed 6 bases, J shed 0 bases, and the junction held 5 bases outside the gene matches. Germline V CDR1 and CDR2: MNHEY, SVGAGI. The CDR3 contains 14 residues.

The gene calls are TRBV6-5 and TRBJ2-2, with 12 bases aligning to TRBD1. Germline V gives CDR1 MNHEY, CDR2 SVGAGI. The CDR3 extends over 15 amino acids. The ends lost 7 bases at V and 3 bases at J; junction bases unmatched: 3. The CDR3 DNA reads TGTGCCAGCAAGGGACAGGGGGCGCACACCGGGGAGCTGTTTTTT. This translates into CASKGQGAHTGELFF.

Points on this clone: An end of the junction differs from the germline gene, which may be a read error. J is TRBJ2-7 and V is TRBV5-4, with TRBD2 matching 13 bases. CDR3 length: 13 residues. CDR1 SGHNT and CDR2 YYREEE come from the germline V gene (reference sequence). The CDR3 DNA follows: TGTGCCAGCAGCTTACCTGGGACTAGCGGGACCGACTTC. Translating it yields CASSLPGTSGTDF.

Turning to this clone: The junction departs from germline at one end; a sequencing error may be responsible. The chain links TRBV7-2 to TRBJ2-7, with 7 bases identical to TRBD2. The CDR3 is 11 residues long. From germline, CDR1 is SGHTA and CDR2 FQGNSA. Written as DNA, the CDR3 is TGTGCCAGCAGCTTAAGCGGGGCGACAAGATTC. It yields the protein CASSLSGATRF.

This chain uses TRBV11-1 with TRBJ2-1; TRBD2 matches 10 bases. The germline V gene has CDR1 SGHAT and CDR2 FQDESV (reference sequence). The CDR3 is 16 residues long. V trimming: 2 bases; J trimming: 5 bases; junction bases outside the gene matches: 6. The CDR3 DNA is TGTGCCAGCAGCTTACCTCCTAGCGGGAGCCACAATGAGCAGTTCTTC. Translation gives CASSLPPSGSHNEQFF.

The chain joins TRBV9 to TRBJ2-1; 7 nucleotides match TRBD2. Germline loops: CDR1 SGDLS, CDR2 YYNGEE. CDR3 size: 15 residues. The ends lost 0 bases at V and 4 bases at J; junction bases unmatched: 4. CDR3 loop: CASSVEAGRYNEQFF. The CDR3 DNA is TGTGCCAGCAGCGTAGAAGCGGGGAGGTACAATGAGCAGTTCTTC.

This sequence joins TRBV30 and TRBJ1-1, with 7 bases fitting TRBD1. CDR3 length equals 15 residues. Germline trimming cut 2 bases from V and 1 base from J; bases unmatched to any gene: 7. CDR1 is GTSNPN, CDR2 SVGIG, per germline (reference sequence). CDR3 amino acids: CAWSSSAGGNTEAFF. CDR3 sequence (DNA): TGTGCCTGGAGTTCCTCCGCAGGGGGGAACACTGAAGCTTTCTTT.

This rearrangement joins TRBV15 to TRBJ1-5; 7 bases are a match to TRBD1. This CDR3 has 13 residues. V lost 9 bases and J lost 1; bases outside the gene matches: 3. Germline loops: CDR1 LNHNV, CDR2 YYDKDF (reference sequence). The chain's CDR3 is CATGGASNQPQHF. The DNA of the CDR3 is TGTGCCACAGGGGGCGCGAGCAATCAGCCCCAGCATTTT. The full variable domain, rest sourced from reference TRBV15 and TRBJ1-5, is DAMVIQNPRYQVTQFGKPVTLSCSQTLNHNVMYWYQQKSSQAPKLLFHYYDKDFNNEADTPDNFQSRRPNTSFCFLDIRSPGLGDTAMYLCATGGASNQPQHFGDGTRLSIL.

This chain connects TRBV4-3 to TRBJ2-2; TRBD2 agrees at 13 bases. The CDR3 loop spans 20 amino acids. V was pared by 0 bases and J by 0 bases, with 7 bases of the junction left unmatched. In germline, CDR1 is LGHNA, CDR2 YSLEER. This CDR3 is CASSQDRATSGRTNTGELFF. The CDR3 DNA follows: TGCGCCAGCAGCCAAGATCGTGCGACTAGCGGGAGGACGAACACCGGGGAGCTGTTTTTT.

V is TRBV7-3 and J is TRBJ2-2, with 14 bases identical to TRBD2. J was trimmed by 2 bases and V by 4 bases; bases with no gene match: 3. The CDR3 loop spans 17 amino acids. CDR1 is SGHTA, CDR2 FQGTGA, per germline. The DNA for the CDR3 is TGTGCCAGCAGCTCGACTAGCGGGGGGGGAAACACCGGGGAGCTGTTTTTT. It is translated as CASSSTSGGGNTGELFF.

The chain couples TRBV9 to TRBJ1-5; D perhaps matches TRBD1 (6 bases). Germline CDR1 is SGDLS and CDR2 is YYNGEE. This CDR3 contains 15 residues. V lost 3 bases, J lost 4 bases, and 14 bases lay in between. CDR3 protein: CASSASGGPNQPQHF. In DNA, the CDR3 is TGTGCCAGCAGCGCCTCGGGGGGGCCAAATCAGCCCCAGCATTTT.

This sequence joins TRBV30 and TRBJ2-1, with 8 nucleotides matching TRBD1. This CDR3 is 15 amino acids long. The germline CDR1 and CDR2 sequences are GTSNPN and SVGIG (reference sequence). V shed 1 base, J shed 8 bases, and the junction held 10 bases outside the gene matches. DNA of the CDR3: TGTGCCTGGAGTGGAGGACAGGGTGGCATCGATGAGCAGTTCTTC. Translating gives CAWSGGQGGIDEQFF.

CDR3 loop: CASSFGGSEAFF. Written as DNA, the CDR3 is TGTGCCAGCAGCTTCGGGGGGTCGGAAGCTTTCTTT. V gene TRBV7-2 combines with J gene TRBJ1-1, with a weak D call TRBD1 (5 bases). The V end lost 3 bases, the J end lost 8 bases, and 10 bases lay between the germline ends. The CDR3 sequence is 12 residues long. Germline loops: CDR1 SGHTA, CDR2 FQGNSA.

The chain combines TRBV19 with TRBJ1-2; D unclear. With 3 bases removed from V and 5 bases from J, the gap between germline ends came to 13 bases. The CDR3 has 14 amino acids. Per the germline V gene, CDR1 is LNHDA and CDR2 is SQIVND (reference sequence). CDR3 in amino acids: CASSIVGETYGYTF. The CDR3 DNA reads as TGTGCCAGTAGTATCGTCGGGGAAACGTATGGCTACACCTTC.

V is TRBV4-2 and J is TRBJ2-1; 7 bases line up with TRBD2. This CDR3 has 17 residues. CDR1 and CDR2 from the germline V gene are LGHNA and YNFKEQ. Germline trimming cut 0 bases from V and 5 bases from J; bases unmatched to any gene: 10. The CDR3 region is CASSQDRALARNNEQFF. CDR3 bases: TGTGCCAGCAGCCAAGATCGGGCACTAGCGAGGAACAATGAGCAGTTCTTC.

The chain carries TRBV5-1 and TRBJ1-2, with a weak D call TRBD1 (5 bases). V was cut by 7 bases and J by 1 base, with 8 bases left in between. The CDR3 runs 12 residues. Germline V lookup: CDR1 SGHRS, CDR2 YFSETQ. The CDR3 is CASSDNNYGYTF. The CDR3 DNA sequence: TGCGCCAGCTCGGACAATAACTATGGCTACACCTTC.

The chain links TRBV4-2 to TRBJ1-6, with 7 bases identical to TRBD1. Trimming at V came to 0 bases and at J to 7 bases, leaving 15 bases not matched to a gene. CDR1 LGHNA and CDR2 YNFKEQ come from the germline V gene. The CDR3 has 19 amino acids. The CDR3 reads CASSQDIFITGQTNSPLHF. The CDR3 region has the DNA TGTGCCAGCAGCCAAGATATTTTTATCACGGGACAGACAAATTCACCCCTCCACTTT.

J is TRBJ1-4 and V is TRBV18; D is perhaps TRBD1 (6 bases). The length of the CDR3 is 16 residues. Trimming left V 6 bases short and J 5 bases short, with 19 bases between. CDR1 KGHSH and CDR2 LQKENI come from the germline V gene. The CDR3 DNA reads as TGTGCCAGCTCGCCAAACTCAGGGGAAAAGAATGAAAAACTGTTTTTT. Translation gives CASSPNSGEKNEKLFF. Full variable domain (outside the CDR3, taken from reference TRBV18 and TRBJ1-4): NAGVMQNPRHLVRRRGQEARLRCSPMKGHSHVYWYRQLPEEGLKFMVYLQKENIIDESGMPKERFSAEFPKEGPSILRIQQVVRGDSAAYFCASSPNSGEKNEKLFFGSGTQLSVL.

This chain uses TRBV7-3 with TRBJ1-1; D remains ambiguous. There are 14 residues in the CDR3. Trimming pared 2 bases from V and 7 bases from J, leaving 14 bases between. CDR1 is SGHTA, CDR2 FQGTGA, per germline. CDR3 nucleotides: TGTGCCAGCAGCTTAGCCGATACCGGGGATGAAGCTTTCTTT. Amino acids: CASSLADTGDEAFF.

This clone was seen a few times. J is TRBJ2-7 and V is TRBV5-1; D is unclear. The CDR3 sequence is 15 residues long. Trimming took 4 bases from V and 2 from J, leaving 16 bases between them. Germline assignment: CDR1 SGHRS and CDR2 YFSETQ. The CDR3 here is CASSPQPTPTYEQYF. The CDR3 nucleotides read TGCGCCAGCAGCCCCCAGCCGACACCCACCTACGAGCAGTACTTC.

The chain is built from TRBV2 and TRBJ2-2; D not resolved. Germline values: CDR1 SNHLY, CDR2 FYNNEI. The CDR3 loop spans 12 amino acids. V was shortened by 4 bases and J by 7 bases, with 7 bases between the two germline ends. The CDR3: CASSGIDGELFF. DNA for the CDR3: TGTGCCAGCAGTGGAATAGACGGGGAGCTGTTTTTT.

This chain joins TRBV5-1 and TRBJ2-7, with TRBD1 matching 7 bases. There are 14 residues in the CDR3. Germline V gene sequence: CDR1 SGHRS, CDR2 YFSETQ. The junction had 6 bases not matched to a gene; V was cut back by 4 bases and J by 2 bases. The CDR3 here is CASSPGQIPYEQYF. The CDR3 bases are TGCGCCAGCAGCCCGGGACAGATACCCTACGAGCAGTACTTC.

The V and J genes are TRBV6-1 and TRBJ2-7; TRBD2 matches at 7 bases. The CDR3 loop spans 16 amino acids. The V segment lost 0 bases and the J segment 6 bases; nucleotides outside the gene matches: 11. Germline V gives CDR1 MNHNS, CDR2 SASEGT. The CDR3 loop is CASSEAPGLREGEQYF. The CDR3 DNA is TGTGCCAGCAGTGAAGCTCCGGGACTAAGGGAGGGCGAGCAGTACTTC.

This chain uses TRBV5-1 with TRBJ1-6, with TRBD1 identical over 7 bases. V shed 2 bases, J shed 10 bases, and the junction held 9 bases outside the gene matches. The CDR3 is made up of 15 amino acids. Germline-derived CDR1 and CDR2 are SGHRS and YFSETQ. In nucleotides, the CDR3 is TGCGCCAGCAGCTTCACGCAGACAGGGAGATCACCCCTCCACTTT. It encodes CASSFTQTGRSPLHF.

The V and J genes are TRBV6-5 and TRBJ2-1, with 7 bases identical to TRBD2. Germline V gene sequence: CDR1 MNHEY, CDR2 SVGAGI. The CDR3 contains 16 residues. V trimming: 0 bases; J trimming: 4 bases; junction bases outside the gene matches: 6. CDR3 nucleotide sequence: TGTGCCAGCAGTTACTCGCGGGGGAGAAGGTACAATGAGCAGTTCTTC. Its protein product is CASSYSRGRRYNEQFF.

This clone came up a few times. The chain combines TRBV5-1 with TRBJ1-4; TRBD1 matches at 8 bases. CDR3 length equals 16 residues. Per the germline V gene, CDR1 is SGHRS and CDR2 is YFSETQ. V lost 0 bases, J lost 8 bases, and 9 bases stayed unmatched. CDR3 DNA: TGCGCCAGCAGCTTGGAGCCGGCCGGACAGGGCGAAAAACTGTTTTTT. As protein: CASSLEPAGQGEKLFF.

The CDR3 sequence is CASSADRYDYGYTF. The DNA for the CDR3 is TGTGCCAGCAGTGCGGACAGGTACGACTATGGCTACACCTTC. This chain uses TRBV2 with TRBJ1-2, with 7 nucleotides matching TRBD1. There are 14 residues in the CDR3. Trimming took 4 bases from V and 3 from J; bases not matched to a gene: 5. CDR1 is SNHLY and CDR2 is FYNNEI in the germline V gene.